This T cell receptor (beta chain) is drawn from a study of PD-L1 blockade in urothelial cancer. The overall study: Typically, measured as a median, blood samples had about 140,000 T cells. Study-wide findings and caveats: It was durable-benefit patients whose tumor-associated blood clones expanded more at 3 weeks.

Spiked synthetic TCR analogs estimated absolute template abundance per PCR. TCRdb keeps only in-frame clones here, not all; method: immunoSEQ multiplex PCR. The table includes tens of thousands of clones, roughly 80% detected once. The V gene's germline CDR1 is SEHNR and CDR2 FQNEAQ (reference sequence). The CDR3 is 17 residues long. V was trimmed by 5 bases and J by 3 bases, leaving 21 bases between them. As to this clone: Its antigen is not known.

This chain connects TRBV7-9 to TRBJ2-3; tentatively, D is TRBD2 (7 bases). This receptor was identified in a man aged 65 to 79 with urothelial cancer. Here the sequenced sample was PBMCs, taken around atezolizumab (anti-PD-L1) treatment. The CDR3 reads CASSPRGGLRETDTQYF. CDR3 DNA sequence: TGTGCCAGCAGCCCTAGGGGGGGACTCCGCGAGACAGATACGCAGTATTTT.